These 13 T cell receptor beta chains were all obtained from the same sample, sequenced in a study of response to subunit inactivated influenza vaccine (dated by TCRdb to 2016 to 2018). Libraries were constructed by RT-PCR. TCRdb records Illumina HiSeq 2500 as the sequencer. TCRdb trimmed public reads at Q25 via fastp, called clones via MiXCR and kept in-frame beta chains. Here each entry gathers all rows of one CDR3 protein and keeps the most common genes and DNA. The table for this sample lists 630,000 or so distinct CDR3 sequences; around 16% of them were counted only once. The top ten constitute around a tenth of the sample. Sequencing was performed on PBMCs from blood, taken roughly 13 days after vaccination. The receptor set was obtained from a man in his fifties or sixties who received an inactivated influenza vaccine. Donor details come from another sample of the same person, matched by shared clones.

This sequence joins TRBV4-3 and TRBJ2-2, with TRBD1 matching over 7 bases. The CDR3 runs to 18 residues. CDR1 and CDR2 (germline): LGHNA, YSLEER. V was pared by 2 bases and J by 1 base, with 10 bases of the junction left unmatched. CDR3 sequence reads: CASSQRQDRQKNTGELFF. CDR3 nucleotide sequence: TGCGCCAGCAGCCAACGGCAGGACAGGCAAAAGAACACCGGGGAGCTGTTTTTT.

This clonotype was found a few times. The gene calls are TRBV28 and TRBJ1-5; possible D gene TRBD1, 5 bases. The CDR3 extends over 15 amino acids. CDR1 and CDR2 from the germline V gene are MDHEN and SYDVKM. The V end lost 6 bases, the J end lost 0 bases, and 12 bases lay between the germline ends. Written as DNA, the CDR3 is TGTGCCAGCAGGGTCCAGGGACCTAGCAATCAGCCCCAGCATTTT. Its protein is CASRVQGPSNQPQHF.

This clonotype showed up just a few times. V usage is TRBV27 and J usage is TRBJ1-2; TRBD1 matches at 7 bases. This CDR3 spans 18 amino acids. The germline gives CDR1 MNHEY, CDR2 SMNVEV (reference sequence). V lost 0 bases to trimming and J lost 0 bases; unmatched junction nucleotides: 10. CDR3 DNA: TGTGCCAGCAGTTTATCGTCGGGACAGATAGGACCTAACTATGGCTACACCTTC. This encodes CASSLSSGQIGPNYGYTF.

This clonotype was found many times. This sequence joins TRBV5-1 and TRBJ2-7, with TRBD1 identical over 10 bases. V lost 4 bases, J lost 6 bases, and 10 bases stayed unmatched. This CDR3 has 15 residues. Germline V gene sequence: CDR1 SGHRS, CDR2 YFSETQ. The CDR3 loop reads CASSLLPGTGVEQYF. The CDR3 nucleotides read TGCGCCAGCAGCCTCCTACCCGGGACAGGGGTCGAGCAGTACTTC.

This clonotype was counted ten times or more. As DNA, the CDR3 is TGTGCCAGCAGCCGAACCAGCCTCAGGGGGGGCTGGGAAGCAACTGAAGCTTTCTTT. It specifies CASSRTSLRGGWEATEAFF. This sequence joins TRBV11-1 and TRBJ1-1; 7 nucleotides match TRBD1. V was pared by 5 bases and J by 5 bases, with 23 bases of the junction left unmatched. Germline CDR1 reads SGHAT; CDR2 reads FQDESV (reference sequence). This CDR3 contains 19 residues.

This clonotype was seen a handful of times. The chain is built from TRBV6-2 or TRBV6-3 and TRBJ2-2; D uncertain. Germline-derived CDR1 and CDR2 are MNHEY and SVGEGT. The V end lost 2 bases, the J end lost 5 bases, and 6 bases lay between the germline ends. This CDR3 spans 13 amino acids. The CDR3 here is CASSYGVTGELFF. The CDR3 nucleotides are TGTGCCAGCAGTTACGGGGTTACCGGGGAGCTGTTTTTT.

This clonotype was counted at least ten times. V usage is TRBV28 and J usage is TRBJ2-7, with D possibly TRBD2 on 5 matching bases. CDR1 is MDHEN and CDR2 is SYDVKM in the germline V gene. The CDR3 runs to 12 residues. V lost 3 bases, J lost 3 bases, and 6 bases lay in between. CDR3 loop: CASSFGNYEQYF. As DNA, the CDR3 is TGTGCCAGCAGTTTCGGGAACTACGAGCAGTACTTC.

Ten or more counts support this clonotype. The chain links TRBV5-1 to TRBJ1-1; D perhaps matches TRBD1 (5 bases). Trimming pared 5 bases from V and 1 base from J, leaving 12 bases between. The germline gives CDR1 SGHRS, CDR2 YFSETQ. CDR3 size: 14 residues. The CDR3 nucleotides read TGCGCCAGCAGGTCGACAGTCTCGAACACTGAAGCTTTCTTT. Translated, it gives CASRSTVSNTEAFF.

This clonotype was counted many times. V gene TRBV12-3 or TRBV12-4 combines with J gene TRBJ2-1, with 7 bases matching TRBD2. The CDR3 consists of 14 residues. With V trimmed by 5 bases and J by 4 bases, 5 bases remained unmatched. CDR3 sequence: CASSDSGPYNEQFF. As DNA, the CDR3 is TGTGCCAGCAGTGATAGCGGGCCATACAATGAGCAGTTCTTC.

The sample holds a few counts of this clonotype. V is TRBV19 and J is TRBJ2-3, with D uncertain. V was shortened by 3 bases and J by 2 bases, with 9 bases between the two germline ends. Germline V lookup: CDR1 LNHDA, CDR2 SQIVND (reference sequence). CDR3 length equals 14 residues. The DNA of the CDR3 is TGTGCCAGTAGTATCCCCTCTAACACAGATACGCAGTATTTT. Its protein is CASSIPSNTDTQYF.

This chain uses TRBV5-1 with TRBJ2-7; D possibly corresponds to TRBD1 (5 bases). The V end was cut by 2 bases, the J end by 6 bases, with 12 bases between. CDR3 length: 13 amino acids. Germline CDR1 reads SGHRS; CDR2 reads YFSETQ. The CDR3 protein is CASSFDRSLEQYF. DNA of the CDR3: TGCGCCAGCAGCTTTGACAGATCCCTCGAGCAGTACTTC.

At least ten counts were recorded for this clonotype. The chain is built from TRBV5-1 and TRBJ1-2; tentatively, D is TRBD1 (6 bases). The germline V and J ends were trimmed by 6 bases and 6 bases, with 15 bases remaining between them. Germline-derived CDR1 and CDR2 are SGHRS and YFSETQ. The CDR3 covers 13 residues. The CDR3: CASNRDNSNGYTF. CDR3 coding DNA: TGCGCCAGCAACCGGGACAATTCGAATGGCTACACCTTC. The variable domain in full, with the rest retrieved from reference TRBV5-1 and TRBJ1-2, is KAGVTQTPRYLIKTRGQQVTLSCSPISGHRSVSWYQQTPGQGLQFLFEYFSETQRNKGNFPGRFSGRQFSNSRSEMNVSTLELGDSALYLCASNRDNSNGYTFGSGTRLTVV.

At least ten counts were recorded for this clonotype. The V call is TRBV21-1, the J call TRBJ1-6; the D call TRBD1 from the table was never checked on the DNA. TRBV21-1 represents a pseudogene. The length of the CDR3 is 13 residues. In DNA, the CDR3 is TGTGCCAGCAGCGATAAGGGGGATTCACCCCTCCACTTT. It translates to CASSDKGDSPLHF.